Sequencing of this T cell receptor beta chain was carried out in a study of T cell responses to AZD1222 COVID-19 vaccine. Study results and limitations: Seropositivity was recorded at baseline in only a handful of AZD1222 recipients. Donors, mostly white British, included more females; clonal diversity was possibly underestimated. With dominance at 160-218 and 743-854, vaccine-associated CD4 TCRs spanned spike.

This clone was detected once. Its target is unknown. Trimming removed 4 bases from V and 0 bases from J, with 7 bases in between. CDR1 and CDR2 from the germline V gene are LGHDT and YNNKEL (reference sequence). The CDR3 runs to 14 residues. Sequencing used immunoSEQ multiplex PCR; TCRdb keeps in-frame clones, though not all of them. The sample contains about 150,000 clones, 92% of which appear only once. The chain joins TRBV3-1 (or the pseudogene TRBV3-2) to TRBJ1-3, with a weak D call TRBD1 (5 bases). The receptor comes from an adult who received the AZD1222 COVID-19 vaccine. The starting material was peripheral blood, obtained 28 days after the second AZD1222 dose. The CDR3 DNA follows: TGTGCCAGCAGCCCCAGGGACTCTGGAAACACCATATATTTT. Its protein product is CASSPRDSGNTIYF.